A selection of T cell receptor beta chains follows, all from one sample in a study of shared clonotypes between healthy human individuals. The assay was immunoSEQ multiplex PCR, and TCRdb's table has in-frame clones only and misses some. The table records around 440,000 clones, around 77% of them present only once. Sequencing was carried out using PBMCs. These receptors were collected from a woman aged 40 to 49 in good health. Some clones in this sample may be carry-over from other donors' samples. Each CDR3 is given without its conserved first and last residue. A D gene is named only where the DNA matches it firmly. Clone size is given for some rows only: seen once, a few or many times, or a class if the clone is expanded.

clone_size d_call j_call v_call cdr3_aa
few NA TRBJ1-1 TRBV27 ASSPRQGITEAF
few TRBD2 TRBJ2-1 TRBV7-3 ASSLVGGTYNEQF
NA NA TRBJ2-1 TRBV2 ASSEPGSLGEQF
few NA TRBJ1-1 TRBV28 ASSLFRAGTEAF
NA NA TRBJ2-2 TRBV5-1 ASSFSRGTGELF
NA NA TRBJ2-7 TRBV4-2 ASSQAYGPYEQY
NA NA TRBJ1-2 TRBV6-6 ASSYQENYGYT
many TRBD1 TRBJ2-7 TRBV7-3 ASSLAVRTGGLGSYEQY
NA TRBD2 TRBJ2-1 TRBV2 ASSEGTSGRDEQF
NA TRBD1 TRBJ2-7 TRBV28 ASSLGQGGSYEQY
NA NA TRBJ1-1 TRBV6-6 ASSPRGLAEAF